This record covers a single TCR beta chain. What this receptor recognizes is not known. Per-base qualities were not stored, and no clone one base away is much larger. To sequence the TCRbeta CDR3 region, genomic DNA was isolated from the sorted cells. TCRbeta CDR3 regions were sequenced using the immunoSEQ Assay. Sourced from immuneACCESS, this table was stored by TCRdb with only in-frame sequences that have V and J called. A share of the clones is absent; for the studies checked, an unresolved V gene accounts for under half, and the remainder has no known explanation. This sample holds around 86,000 clones; approximately 94% were observed only once. Of the sample, 14% is held by the ten largest clones. Patients with a history of autoimmune disease or receiving systemic immunosuppression were excluded from the trial. Peripheral blood for TCR sequencing was collected from all dose cohorts at baseline, on cycle 4 day 1, and on cycle 7 day 1. Samples were obtained from an open-label, multicenter, first-in-human phase I dose-escalation trial of ivuxolimab. Adults with locally advanced or metastatic melanoma, renal cell, hepatocellular, or head and neck squamous cell carcinoma were enrolled in the trial. Before TCR sequencing, CD4+ and CD8+ T cells were separately sorted from peripheral blood.

Clipping removes 4 bases from V and 5 bases from J, with 4 as the unmatched junction base count. From the cysteine through the phenylalanine, the CDR3 covers 16 amino acids. The CDR3 DNA has 48 bases and is translated from base 1. CDR1 and CDR2 were assigned from the germline V gene as SGHTA and FQGTGA. This sample stems from a study of OX40 agonist ivuxolimab in advanced cancers. Study-wide context: Ivuxolimab was an agonistic, fully human IgG2 monoclonal antibody directed against OX40 (CD134), a costimulatory receptor. The point of sequencing TCRbeta in the periphery was to test whether ivuxolimab changed TCR sequence diversity and drove clonal T-cell expansion. Patients were allowed to have had prior anti-PD-1, anti-PD-L1 or anti-CTLA-4 therapy, and 40% to 45% of the dose-escalation patients had been treated with checkpoint inhibitors. Of the approximately 54 dose-escalation patients, hepatocellular carcinoma was present in approximately 20, melanoma in approximately 15, renal cell carcinoma in 9 and head and neck cancer in 9. Intravenous ivuxolimab was administered to patients every 2 weeks at six dose levels: 0.01, 0.1, 0.3, 1.5, 3 and 10 mg/kg. Partial responses occurred in three dose-escalation patients, of whom one had hepatocellular carcinoma and two had cutaneous melanoma. The paper covers the monotherapy dose-escalation part of the phase I ivuxolimab trial, which included N ≈ 50 patients. In the dose-escalation cohort, about four fifths of patients were male, and the mean age was approximately 60 years with a range of roughly 23 to 90.

The paper as a whole reports these results and caveats: In the 0.1-3.0 mg/kg groups, partial responders had among the lowest normalized peripheral clonal expansion, particularly in CD8+ T cells. Low levels of normalized T-cell clonal expansion were also seen in some patients who did not respond. The antigen specificity of the peripheral T cells that underwent clonal expansion was not determined. After ivuxolimab, more expanded clones were found on average in CD8+ T cells than in CD4+ T cells. Clonal expansion of both CD4+ and CD8+ blood T cells was observed from baseline to week 6 at doses 0.1 to 3.0 mg/kg.

The specimen comprised CD4+ or CD8+ T cells sorted from blood, sampled in a trial of the OX40 agonist ivuxolimab. The chain is encoded by TRBV7-3 joined to TRBJ2-1; a stretch of 14 junction bases matches TRBD2. This clonotype originated in an adult with an advanced solid tumor such as melanoma, head and neck, liver or kidney cancer. The nucleotides are TGTGCCAGCAGCTGGACTAGCGGGAGGTTAGACAATGAGCAGTTCTTC. Translated, this gives CASSWTSGRLDNEQFF.